This passage covers 21 T cell receptor beta chains from one sample sequenced in a study of T cell repertoires in cytomegalovirus infection. Their antigens are not known. Each CDR3 protein is one row after TCRdb ran MiXCR on the reads. The sample yields approximately 1,000,000 distinct CDR3 sequences, around 32% seen once. The sample in question was cultured CD8+ T cells from PBMCs, obtained from culture after CMV antigen stimulation. The source of these receptors is a human donor in good health (CMV status not recorded). Some clones in this sample may be carry-over from other donors' samples.

This clonotype occurred a few times. This sequence joins TRBV14 and TRBJ1-1, with 8 nucleotides matching TRBD1. The CDR3 has 15 residues. V lost 0 bases to trimming and J lost 3 bases; unmatched junction nucleotides: 3. Germline CDR1 SGHDN, CDR2 FVKESK. CDR3 DNA: TGTGCCAGCAGCCAAGATCAGGGGGCGTACACTGAAGCTTTCTTT. Translating gives CASSQDQGAYTEAFF. The variable domain in full, completed from reference TRBV14 and TRBJ1-1, reads EAGVTQFPSHSVIEKGQTVTLRCDPISGHDNLYWYRRVMGKEIKFLLHFVKESKQDESGMPNNRFLAERTGGTYSTLKVQPAELEDSGVYFCASSQDQGAYTEAFFGQGTRLTVV.

This clonotype showed up just a few times. The chain couples TRBV7-9 to TRBJ1-6; D gene unclear. The CDR3 consists of 18 residues. Trimming removed 3 bases from V and 0 bases from J, with 15 bases in between. Looked up from germline, CDR1 is SEHNR and CDR2 is FQNEAQ (reference sequence). This CDR3 is CASSFSSGPSSYNSPLHF. Written as DNA, the CDR3 is TGTGCCAGCAGCTTTAGTTCGGGCCCGAGCTCCTATAATTCACCCCTCCACTTT. Looking up the rest from reference TRBV7-9 and TRBJ1-6 gives the full variable domain: DTGVSQNPRHKITKRGQNVTFRCDPISEHNRLYWYRQTLGQGPEFLTYFQNEAQLEKSRLLSDRFSAERPKGSFSTLEIQRTEQGDSAMYLCASSFSSGPSSYNSPLHFGNGTRLTVT.

At least ten counts were recorded for this clonotype. The V gene is TRBV7-8, the J gene TRBJ1-5; 8 bases agree with TRBD1. CDR1 is SGHVS and CDR2 is FQNEAQ in the germline V gene. Trimming cost V 7 bases and J 7 bases; bases outside gene matches: 9. This CDR3 has 14 amino acids. In DNA, the CDR3 is TGTGCCAGCACCGATCGGACAGGGAGGCAGCCCCAGCATTTT. Protein: CASTDRTGRQPQHF.

The gene calls are TRBV5-4 and TRBJ2-5; a weak D match, TRBD1 (6 bases). Trimming pared 4 bases from V and 2 bases from J, leaving 15 bases between. This CDR3 contains 15 residues. The germline V gene has CDR1 SGHNT and CDR2 YYREEE (reference sequence). As DNA, the CDR3 is TGTGCCAGCAGCCCCTTGGGGGACAAACAAGAGACCCAGTACTTC. The encoded protein is CASSPLGDKQETQYF. The variable domain in full, with the rest retrieved from reference TRBV5-4 and TRBJ2-5, is ETGVTQSPTHLIKTRGQQVTLRCSSQSGHNTVSWYQQALGQGPQFIFQYYREEENGRGNFPPRFSGLQFPNYSSELNVNALELDDSALYLCASSPLGDKQETQYFGPGTRLLVL.

There are a few counts of this clonotype. V gene TRBV7-2 combines with J gene TRBJ2-3; 11 positions match TRBD2. With V trimmed by 1 base and J by 3 bases, 9 bases remained unmatched. Germline V gives CDR1 SGHTA, CDR2 FQGNSA. This CDR3 has 18 residues. CDR3 sequence (DNA): TGTGCCAGCAGCTTAGTTTTAAGGCTAGCGGGGGGAACAGATACGCAGTATTTT. Translation gives CASSLVLRLAGGTDTQYF. The whole variable domain, filled in from reference TRBV7-2 and TRBJ2-3, reads GAGVSQSPSNKVTEKGKDVELRCDPISGHTALYWYRQSLGQGLEFLIYFQGNSAPDKSGLPSDRFSAERTGGSVSTLTIQRTQQEDSAVYLCASSLVLRLAGGTDTQYFGPGTRLTVL.

In this sample, this clonotype turned up many times. The chain joins TRBV7-8 to TRBJ2-5; TRBD1 or TRBD2 may be the D gene (5 bases each). The germline V and J ends were trimmed by 1 base and 10 bases, with 19 bases remaining between them. CDR1 SGHVS and CDR2 FQNEAQ come from the germline V gene. The CDR3 length is 15 residues. CDR3 residues: CASSLVGPPERGQYF. In DNA, the CDR3 is TGTGCCAGCAGCTTAGTGGGACCCCCGGAAAGGGGCCAGTACTTC. Variable domain in full (rest from reference TRBV7-8 and TRBJ2-5): GAGVSQSPRYKVAKRGQDVALRCDPISGHVSLFWYQQALGQGPEFLTYFQNEAQLDKSGLPSDRFFAERPEGSVSTLKIQRTQQEDSAVYLCASSLVGPPERGQYFGPGTRLLVL.

This chain links TRBV19 with TRBJ1-1, with 7 positions matching TRBD1. In germline, CDR1 is LNHDA, CDR2 SQIVND (reference sequence). The V segment lost 6 bases and the J segment 8 bases; nucleotides outside the gene matches: 15. CDR3 length: 15 residues. The CDR3 sequence is CASREGAWTQTEAFF. The DNA of the CDR3 is TGTGCCAGTAGAGAGGGGGCATGGACACAAACCGAAGCTTTCTTT. The full variable domain, in which reference TRBV19 and TRBJ1-1 provide the parts outside the CDR3, is DGGITQSPKYLFRKEGQNVTLSCEQNLNHDAMYWYRQDPGQGLRLIYYSQIVNDFQKGDIAEGYSVSREKKESFPLTVTSAQKNPTAFYLCASREGAWTQTEAFFGQGTRLTVV.

Ten or more counts support this clonotype. This chain uses TRBV7-2 with TRBJ2-3; D unresolved. Germline V gene lookup returns CDR1 SGHTA and CDR2 FQGNSA. This CDR3 is 15 amino acids long. The ends were cut back, 1 base at V and 5 bases at J, with 13 bases in the middle. In DNA form, the CDR3 reads TGTGCCAGCAGCTTAGTCGGCAGCAAGGGAGATACGCAGTATTTT. Encoded protein: CASSLVGSKGDTQYF.

The gene calls are TRBV10-3 and TRBJ2-5; 8 bases are a match to TRBD1. This CDR3 spans 13 amino acids. Germline CDR1 reads ENHRY; CDR2 reads SYGVKD. The junction had 7 bases not matched to a gene; V was cut back by 6 bases and J by 7 bases. The DNA for the CDR3 is TGTGCCATCAGGGCGGACAGGGAAGGGACCCAGTACTTC. It specifies CAIRADREGTQYF.

This clonotype has just a few counts. The chain has TRBV11-2 and TRBJ2-3; no clear D gene. From germline, CDR1 is SGHAT and CDR2 FQNNGV. The V and J ends lost 1 base and 5 bases respectively, with 13 bases between them. CDR3 size: 15 residues. The CDR3 is CASSLAPRQEDTQYF. The CDR3 nucleotides are TGTGCCAGCAGCTTAGCCCCCCGCCAGGAAGATACGCAGTATTTT.

The chain couples TRBV5-4 to TRBJ1-1; 7 bases are shared with TRBD1. The V gene end was trimmed by 4 bases and the J gene end by 3 bases; junction bases not matched to a gene: 15. The CDR3 has 17 residues. Germline lookup yields CDR1 SGHNT and CDR2 YYREEE (reference sequence). The DNA of the CDR3 is TGTGCCAGCAGCCCTCGCCCTATGCACAGGGGTGACACTGAAGCTTTCTTT. Protein sequence: CASSPRPMHRGDTEAFF.

Only a few counts were recorded for this clonotype. The chain couples TRBV24-1 to TRBJ1-2; D uncertain. The length of the CDR3 is 12 residues. Looked up from germline, CDR1 is KGHDR and CDR2 is SFDVKD. Trimming pared 9 bases from V and 4 bases from J, leaving 11 bases between. The CDR3 sequence: CATSAEGYGYTF. The CDR3 DNA reads as TGTGCCACCTCCGCAGAAGGCTATGGCTACACCTTC.

This clonotype was counted a single time. The chain combines TRBV2 with TRBJ2-7, with D possibly matching TRBD1 (6 bases). Germline loops: CDR1 SNHLY, CDR2 FYNNEI. This CDR3 is 12 amino acids long. V was clipped by 5 bases and J by 2 bases, with 7 bases between them. The CDR3 DNA is TGTGCCAGCAGTAACAGGGCCTACGAGCAGTACGTC. It encodes CASSNRAYEQYV.

This clonotype was seen a few times. V and J are TRBV5-4 and TRBJ2-7; 7 positions match TRBD1. V dropped 4 bases and J dropped 1; count of bases not matched to a gene: 8. There are 15 residues in the CDR3. The germline CDR1 and CDR2 sequences are SGHNT and YYREEE (reference sequence). CDR3 residues: CASSTGTVPSYEQYF. CDR3 sequence (DNA): TGTGCCAGCAGCACAGGGACAGTACCGTCCTACGAGCAGTACTTC.

This sequence joins TRBV7-4 and TRBJ2-2; D possibly corresponds to TRBD1 (5 bases). The CDR3 is made up of 11 amino acids. Germline V gene lookup returns CDR1 SGHVT and CDR2 SQSDAQ. CDR3 loop: CVGRATGELFF. Here the CDR3 DNA reads TGTGTCGGCAGGGCGACCGGGGAGCTGTTTTTT.

This clonotype came up many times. CDR3 DNA sequence: TGTGCCAGCAGCCCAGGGACAGGGGGCCCGACAAACTATGGCTACACCTTC. Encoded protein: CASSPGTGGPTNYGYTF. The V gene is TRBV7-6, the J gene TRBJ1-2, with 12 positions matching TRBD1. The germline CDR1 and CDR2 sequences are SGHVS and FNYEAQ. Trimming cost V 5 bases and J 2 bases; bases outside gene matches: 9. The CDR3 length is 17 residues.

This clonotype was counted a single time. The chain employs TRBV7-9 and TRBJ2-5; D tentatively fits TRBD1 or TRBD2 (7 bases each). V was cut by 5 bases and J by 1 base, with 23 bases left in between. This CDR3 has 18 amino acids. Germline assignment: CDR1 SEHNR and CDR2 FQNEAQ (reference sequence). The CDR3 protein is CASSARDSSPGGQETQYF. CDR3 DNA sequence: TGTGCCAGCAGCGCTAGGGACAGCTCACCGGGAGGCCAAGAGACCCAGTACTTC.

The V and J genes are TRBV12-3 or TRBV12-4 and TRBJ1-5; D perhaps matches TRBD1 (5 bases). The V and J ends lost 5 bases and 5 bases respectively, with 19 bases between them. The CDR3 covers 16 residues. CDR3 loop: CASSPTVFPGDQPQHF. The CDR3 region has the DNA TGTGCCAGCAGTCCGACAGTTTTTCCGGGCGATCAGCCCCAGCATTTT.

This clonotype was seen a few times. This chain connects TRBV6-1 to TRBJ2-7; D gene unclear. This CDR3 contains 14 residues. V gave up 2 bases and J gave up 1 base, with 9 bases separating them. CDR1 MNHNS and CDR2 SASEGT come from the germline V gene. The CDR3 DNA sequence: TGTGCCAGCAGTGAACAATTCGGATCCTACGAGCAGTACGTC. It is translated as CASSEQFGSYEQYV.

This sequence joins TRBV5-6 and TRBJ1-5; a weak D match, TRBD1 (5 bases). The CDR3 runs to 15 residues. The germline gives CDR1 SGHDT, CDR2 YYEEEE. Deletions cut 0 bases from V and 5 bases from J, with 12 bases between. For the CDR3, the DNA is TGTGCCAGCAGCTTGGGGTGGGGCGGGGATCAGCCCCAGCATTTT. Amino acids: CASSLGWGGDQPQHF. The full variable domain, its missing parts supplied by reference TRBV5-6 and TRBJ1-5, is DAGVTQSPTHLIKTRGQQVTLRCSPKSGHDTVSWYQQALGQGPQFIFQYYEEEERQRGNFPDRFSGHQFPNYSSELNVNALLLGDSALYLCASSLGWGGDQPQHFGDGTRLSIL.

This clonotype was counted a few times. This chain uses TRBV2 with TRBJ2-1, with 9 bases lining up with TRBD1. CDR3 length: 15 amino acids. Per germline, CDR1 SNHLY and CDR2 FYNNEI. Trimming cost V 9 bases and J 6 bases; bases outside gene matches: 12. CDR3 residues: CAREPDRGGVNEQFF. In DNA, the CDR3 is TGTGCCAGAGAGCCCGACAGGGGGGGAGTCAATGAGCAGTTCTTC.